This TCR beta chain was captured in a study of T cells in localized non-small cell lung cancer. Study observations and caveats: One tumor region alone was sequenced, and heterogeneity therefore remains possible. Uninvolved adjacent lung had the highest recorded T cell clonality, with tumor below it.

Germline assignment: CDR1 GTSNPN and CDR2 SVGIG (reference sequence). The length of the CDR3 is 13 residues. With 0 bases removed from V and 4 bases from J, the gap between germline ends came to 9 bases. This clone occurred a few times. Its antigen is currently unknown. Measured with immunoSEQ multiplex PCR; TCRdb has only the in-frame clones, and not every one. Of 70,000 to 80,000 clones in the sample, 88% were seen once. V is TRBV30 and J is TRBJ1-2, with a tentative D call TRBD1 (5 bases). Specimen: peripheral blood, collected before any cancer treatment. The receptor was derived from a woman between 40 and 69 years old with stage I squamous cell lung carcinoma. CDR3 in DNA: TGTGCCTGGAGTGTACCCGGGACCTATGGCTACACCTTC. Translation: CAWSVPGTYGYTF.